This T cell receptor beta chain emerged from a study of shared T cell receptors in the human thymus. CDR1 and CDR2 (germline): PRHDT, FYEKMQ (reference sequence). V was clipped by 5 bases and J by 4 bases, with 14 bases between them. This CDR3 contains 14 residues. Sequenced by immunoSEQ multiplex PCR; TCRdb stores in-frame clones only, minus some. In the table there are 720,000 or so clones, 80% to 90% of which are singletons. These same records also appear under a second study, on human thymus T cells. From that paper: It was from resections taken during corrective heart surgery that the thymus tissue came. Gene usage for V and J segments appeared biased in thymic and blood repertoires. The related literature has documented a marked overlap of thymic repertoires among unrelated individuals.

This TCR was sampled from a girl under three years old with a congenital heart defect. Sequenced material: thymocytes. The rearrangement uses TRBV13 and TRBJ1-1; no reliable D call. In DNA form, the CDR3 reads TGTGCCAGCAGCGCCAGAATTCCTGGCACTGAAGCTTTCTTT. This encodes CASSARIPGTEAFF.